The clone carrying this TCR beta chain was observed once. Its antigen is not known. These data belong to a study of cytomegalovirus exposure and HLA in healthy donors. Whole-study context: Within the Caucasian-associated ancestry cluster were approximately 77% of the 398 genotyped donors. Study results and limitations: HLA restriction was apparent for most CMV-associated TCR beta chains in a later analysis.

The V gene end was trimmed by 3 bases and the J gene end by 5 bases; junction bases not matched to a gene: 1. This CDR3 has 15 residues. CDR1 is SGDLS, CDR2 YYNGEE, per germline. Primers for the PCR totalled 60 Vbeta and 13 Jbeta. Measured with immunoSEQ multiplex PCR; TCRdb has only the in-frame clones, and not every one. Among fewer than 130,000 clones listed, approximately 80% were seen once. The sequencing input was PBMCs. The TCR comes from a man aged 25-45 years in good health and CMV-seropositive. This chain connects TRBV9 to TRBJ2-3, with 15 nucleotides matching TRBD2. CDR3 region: CASSGGLAGGDTQYF. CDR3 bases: TGTGCCAGCAGCGGGGGACTAGCGGGAGGAGATACGCAGTATTTT.